This record concerns one T cell receptor (beta chain) sequence. The antigen remains undetermined. This record belongs to a study of T cell responses to AZD1222 COVID-19 vaccine. Overall study findings and caveats: Clonal diversity was possibly underestimated, and white British individuals and females predominated among donors.

The CDR3 length is 12 residues. CDR1 is SGHTA, CDR2 FQGNSA, per germline. The germline V and J ends were trimmed by 3 bases and 8 bases, with 10 bases remaining between them. Generated by immunoSEQ multiplex PCR, the TCRdb table keeps only in-frame clones and is missing some. The table has about 86,000 clones, 90% seen once; the top ten hold about 3%. This sequence was found in an adult in good health. The sample consisted of peripheral blood, taken on day 0 of AZD1222 vaccination. This chain links TRBV7-2 with TRBJ1-2; D is uncertain. CDR3 DNA sequence: TGTGCCAGCAGCTTGTACGGGTCGGGCTACACCTTC. The encoded protein is CASSLYGSGYTF.